This TCR beta chain was identified during a study of blood T cell repertoires in COVID-19. Unmatched junction bases numbered 13, after V lost 1 base and J lost 4 bases. This CDR3 comprises 17 residues. Looked up from germline, CDR1 is LGHNA and CDR2 is YSLEER. This clone has just a few counts. Only in-frame clones appear in the TCRdb table, and some are missing; sequencing was by immunoSEQ multiplex PCR. The sample contains hundreds of thousands of clones, 75% to 90% of which appear only once. The TCR was taken from a man between 60 and 75 years old who had recovered from COVID-19. Sample: PBMCs or T cells enriched from blood (not recorded which). V is TRBV4-3 and J is TRBJ2-7; 7 nucleotides align to TRBD2. The CDR3 DNA reads TGCGCCAGCAGCCAAGCCGTAGCGGGCGGGGGAAATTACGAGCAGTACTTC. Protein: CASSQAVAGGGNYEQYF.